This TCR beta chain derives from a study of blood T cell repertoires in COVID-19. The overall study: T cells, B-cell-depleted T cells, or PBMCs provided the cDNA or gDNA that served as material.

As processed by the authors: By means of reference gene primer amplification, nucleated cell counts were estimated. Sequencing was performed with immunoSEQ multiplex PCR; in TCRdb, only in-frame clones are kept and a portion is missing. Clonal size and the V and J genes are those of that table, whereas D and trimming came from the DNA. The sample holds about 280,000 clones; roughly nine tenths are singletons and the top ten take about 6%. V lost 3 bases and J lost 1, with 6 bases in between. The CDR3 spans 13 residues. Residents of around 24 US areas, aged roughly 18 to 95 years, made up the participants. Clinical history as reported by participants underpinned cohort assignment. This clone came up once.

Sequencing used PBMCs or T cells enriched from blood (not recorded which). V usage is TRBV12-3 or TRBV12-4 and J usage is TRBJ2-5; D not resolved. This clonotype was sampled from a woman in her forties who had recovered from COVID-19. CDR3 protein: CASSFGLQETQYF. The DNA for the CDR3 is TGTGCCAGCAGTTTTGGGCTCCAAGAGACCCAGTACTTC.